The TCR beta chain under discussion was sequenced for a study of cytomegalovirus exposure and HLA in healthy donors. Study at large: The 130 or so validation repertoires and the approximately 630 first-cohort repertoires shared a platform, a later analysis reported.

Per germline, CDR1 SGHRS and CDR2 YFSETQ. The CDR3 contains 13 residues. After removal of 4 bases from V and 13 bases from J, the junction contained 7 bases not matched to a gene. General study results and limits: Subsequent analysis revealed that first-cohort TCR clusters tended to co-occur in the roughly 120 validation repertoires. The study recorded some 160 TCR beta chains that were cytomegalovirus-associated. It was confirmed in vitro that a few of the CMV-associated chains were specific for CMV antigens.

This table comes from immunoSEQ multiplex PCR, and its TCRdb copy is limited to in-frame clones, with some not included. The data show some 84,000 clones, with approximately 91% seen just once and over 2% held by the top ten. A remark on this clone: The antigen is unknown.

The sample was PBMCs. The chain uses TRBV5-1 and TRBJ1-6; the match to TRBD1 covers 8 bases. The TCR was taken from a man aged 25-45 years in good health and CMV-seronegative. The CDR3 spells CASSLGQGNPLHF. The CDR3 DNA is TGCGCCAGCAGCCTAGGACAGGGTAATCCCCTCCACTTT.